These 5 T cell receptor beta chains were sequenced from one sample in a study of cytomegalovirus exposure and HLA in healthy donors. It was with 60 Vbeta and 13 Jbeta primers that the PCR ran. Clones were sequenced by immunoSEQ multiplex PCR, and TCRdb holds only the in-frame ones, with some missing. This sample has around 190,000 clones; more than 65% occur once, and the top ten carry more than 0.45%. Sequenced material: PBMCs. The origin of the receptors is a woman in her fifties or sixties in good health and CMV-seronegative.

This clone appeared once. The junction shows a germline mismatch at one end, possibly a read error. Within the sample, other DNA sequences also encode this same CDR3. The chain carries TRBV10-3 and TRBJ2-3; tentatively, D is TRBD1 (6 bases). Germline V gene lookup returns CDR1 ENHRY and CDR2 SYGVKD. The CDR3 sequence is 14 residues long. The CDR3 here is CAISGRQDTDTQYF. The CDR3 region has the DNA TGCGCCATCAGCGGAAGACAGGACACAGATACGCAGTATTTT.

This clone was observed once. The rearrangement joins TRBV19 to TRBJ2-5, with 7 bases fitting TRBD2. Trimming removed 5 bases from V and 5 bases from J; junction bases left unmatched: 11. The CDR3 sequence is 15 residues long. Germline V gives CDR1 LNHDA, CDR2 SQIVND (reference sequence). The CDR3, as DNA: TGTGCCAGTAGTGTTCTAGCGGCTGGACGGGAGACCCAGTACTTC. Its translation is CASSVLAAGRETQYF.

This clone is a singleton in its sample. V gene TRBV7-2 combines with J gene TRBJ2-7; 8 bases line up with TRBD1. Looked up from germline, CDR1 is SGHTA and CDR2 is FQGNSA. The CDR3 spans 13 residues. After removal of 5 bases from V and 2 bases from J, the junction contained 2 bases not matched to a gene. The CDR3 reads CASSRDRPYEQYF. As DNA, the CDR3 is TGTGCCAGCAGCCGGGACAGGCCCTACGAGCAGTACTTC.

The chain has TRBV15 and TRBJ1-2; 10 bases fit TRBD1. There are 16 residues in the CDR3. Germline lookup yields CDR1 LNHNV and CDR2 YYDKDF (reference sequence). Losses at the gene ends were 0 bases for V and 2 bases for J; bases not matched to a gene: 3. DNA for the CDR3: TGTGCCACCAGCAGAGATAGGGGACAGGGGAACTATGGCTACACCTTC. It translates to CATSRDRGQGNYGYTF.

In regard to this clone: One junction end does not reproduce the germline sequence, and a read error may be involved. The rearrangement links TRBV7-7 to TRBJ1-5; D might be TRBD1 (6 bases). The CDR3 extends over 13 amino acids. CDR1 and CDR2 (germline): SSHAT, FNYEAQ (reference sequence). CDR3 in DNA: TGTGCTAGCAGCTTAGACCATGGGGGCCCCCAGCATTTT. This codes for CASSLDHGGPQHF.